The clone carrying this TCR beta chain was detected ten times or more. Its antigen remains unknown. The data are from a study of T cells in Graves' hyperthyroidism and ophthalmopathy. Study-level information: Peripheral blood collection took place at initial diagnosis, before any treatment.

What was amplified from RNA transcripts were TCR beta CDR3 regions. RT-PCR in the first round (using the HTBI primer set) targeted the TCR CDR3. TCRdb independently ran MiXCR on the multiplex PCR reads; one entry per CDR3 protein. This table has a few hundred thousand distinct CDR3 sequences, 20% to 25% appearing once. CDR3 length: 16 residues. Germline CDR1 reads MNHEY; CDR2 reads SVGEGT. V lost 5 bases, J lost 3 bases, and 18 bases lay in between. Ophthalmopathy cases met thresholds of Clinical Activity Score at least 3, NOSPECS grade at least 4 and duration under 3 months. Broader study findings: Ophthalmopathy was identified by the model a median about 6 months ahead of onset. Most clonotypes that expanded in the thyroid above 0.001 also showed up in blood.

The sequence derives from a woman between 65 and 79 years old with Graves' ophthalmopathy. The V gene is TRBV6-2 or TRBV6-3, the J gene TRBJ2-3; no clear D. Specimen: blood. The CDR3 DNA sequence: TGTGCCAGCAGTCGAAGAAAAAAACTGACGACAGATACGCAGTATTTT. It yields the protein CASSRRKKLTTDTQYF.